This T cell receptor beta chain was captured by sequencing in a study of blood T cell repertoires in COVID-19. Study in general: The United States, Italy and Spain supplied acute and convalescent COVID-19 samples. The cDNA or gDNA used as material had been derived from T cells, B-cell-depleted T cells, or PBMCs.

Per the original data handling: Counts of nucleated cells, estimated from reference gene primer amplification, were obtained. TCRdb keeps only in-frame clones here, not all; method: immunoSEQ multiplex PCR. D and trimming were read from the DNA, whereas the V and J calls and clone size are those reported in that table. In the table there are about 250,000 clones, roughly 85% of which are singletons. This clonotype was sampled from a man over 45 with active or convalescent COVID-19. Material for sequencing was peripheral blood.

This CDR3 is CASSLSPTYYNEQFF. The CDR3, as DNA: TGTGCCAGCAGCTTATCGCCAACATACTACAATGAGCAGTTCTTC. The chain carries TRBV7-3 and TRBJ2-1; D remains ambiguous. V lost 2 bases to trimming and J lost 3 bases, with 11 bases between them. CDR1 and CDR2 (germline): SGHTA, FQGTGA. The CDR3 is made up of 15 amino acids.